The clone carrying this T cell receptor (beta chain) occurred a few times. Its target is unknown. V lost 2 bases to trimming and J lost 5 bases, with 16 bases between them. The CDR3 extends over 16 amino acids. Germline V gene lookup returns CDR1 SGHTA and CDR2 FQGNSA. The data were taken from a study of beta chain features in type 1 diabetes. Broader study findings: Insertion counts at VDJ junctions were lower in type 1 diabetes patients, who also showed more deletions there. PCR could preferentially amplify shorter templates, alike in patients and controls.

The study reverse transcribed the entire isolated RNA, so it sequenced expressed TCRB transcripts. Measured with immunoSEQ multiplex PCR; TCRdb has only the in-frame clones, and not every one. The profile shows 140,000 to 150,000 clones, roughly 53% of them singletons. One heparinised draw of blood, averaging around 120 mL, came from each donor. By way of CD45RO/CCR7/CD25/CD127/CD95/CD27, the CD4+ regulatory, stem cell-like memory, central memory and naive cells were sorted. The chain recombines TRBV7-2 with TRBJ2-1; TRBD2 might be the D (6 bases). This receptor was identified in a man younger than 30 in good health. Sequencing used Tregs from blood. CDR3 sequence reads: CASSLKTRLTNNEQFF. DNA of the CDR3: TGTGCCAGCAGCTTAAAGACTAGACTTACAAACAATGAGCAGTTCTTC.